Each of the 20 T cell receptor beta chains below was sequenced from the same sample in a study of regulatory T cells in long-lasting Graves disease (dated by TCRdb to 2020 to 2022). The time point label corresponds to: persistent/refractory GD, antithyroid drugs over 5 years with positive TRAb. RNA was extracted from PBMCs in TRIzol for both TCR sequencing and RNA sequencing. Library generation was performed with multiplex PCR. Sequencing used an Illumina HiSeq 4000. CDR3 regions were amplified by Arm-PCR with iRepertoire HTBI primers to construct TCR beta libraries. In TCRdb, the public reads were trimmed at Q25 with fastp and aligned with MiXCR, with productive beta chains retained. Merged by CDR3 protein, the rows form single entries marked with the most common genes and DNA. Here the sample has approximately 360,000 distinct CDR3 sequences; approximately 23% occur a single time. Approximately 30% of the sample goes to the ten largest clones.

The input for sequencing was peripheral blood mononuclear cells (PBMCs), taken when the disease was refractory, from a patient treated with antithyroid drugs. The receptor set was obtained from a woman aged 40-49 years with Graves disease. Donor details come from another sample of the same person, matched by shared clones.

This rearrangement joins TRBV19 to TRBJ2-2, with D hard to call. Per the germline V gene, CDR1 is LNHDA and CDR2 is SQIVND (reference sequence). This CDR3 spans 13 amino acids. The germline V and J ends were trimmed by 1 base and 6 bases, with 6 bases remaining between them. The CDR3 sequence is CASSIAVPGELFF. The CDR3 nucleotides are TGTGCCAGTAGTATAGCAGTACCCGGGGAGCTGTTTTTT.

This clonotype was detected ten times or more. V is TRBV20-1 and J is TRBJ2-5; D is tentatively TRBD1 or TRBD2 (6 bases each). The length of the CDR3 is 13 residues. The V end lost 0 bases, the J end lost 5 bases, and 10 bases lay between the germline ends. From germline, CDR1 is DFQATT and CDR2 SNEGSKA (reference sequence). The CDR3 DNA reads TGCAGTGCTAGAGAGCCCGGGGGCGAGACCCAGTACTTC. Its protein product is CSAREPGGETQYF.

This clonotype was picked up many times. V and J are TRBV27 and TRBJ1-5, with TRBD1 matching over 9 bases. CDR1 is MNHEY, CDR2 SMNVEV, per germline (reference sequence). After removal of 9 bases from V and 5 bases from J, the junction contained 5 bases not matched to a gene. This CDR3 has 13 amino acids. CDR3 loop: CASGDRVYQPQHF. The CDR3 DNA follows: TGTGCCAGTGGGGACAGGGTTTATCAGCCCCAGCATTTT.

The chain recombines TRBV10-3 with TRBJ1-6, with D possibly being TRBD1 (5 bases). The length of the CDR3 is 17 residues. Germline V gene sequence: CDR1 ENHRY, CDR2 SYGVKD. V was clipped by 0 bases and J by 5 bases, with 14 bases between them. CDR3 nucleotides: TGTGCCATCAGTGAGTCGGGGGGAGGACTGGATAATTCACCCCTCCACTTT. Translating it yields CAISESGGGLDNSPLHF.

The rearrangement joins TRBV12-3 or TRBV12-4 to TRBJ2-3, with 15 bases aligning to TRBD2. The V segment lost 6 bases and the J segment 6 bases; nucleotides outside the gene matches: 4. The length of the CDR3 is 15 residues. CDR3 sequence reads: CASRRTSGRDDTQYF. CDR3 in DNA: TGTGCCAGCAGGCGGACTAGCGGGAGGGATGATACGCAGTATTTT.

CDR3 in DNA: TGTGCCAGCAGCCAGAGTACAGGGACCTACGAGCAGTACTTC. This sequence encodes CASSQSTGTYEQYF. The rearrangement joins TRBV3-1 to TRBJ2-7; weak D call: TRBD1 (6 bases). The germline gives CDR1 LGHDT, CDR2 YNNKEL (reference sequence). V lost 3 bases to trimming and J lost 2 bases, with 11 bases between them. The CDR3 totals 14 residues.

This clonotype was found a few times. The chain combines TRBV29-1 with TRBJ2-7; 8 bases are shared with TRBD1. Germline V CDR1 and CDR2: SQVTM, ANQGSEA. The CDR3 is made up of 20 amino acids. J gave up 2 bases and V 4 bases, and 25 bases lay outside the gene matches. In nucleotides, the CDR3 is TGCAGCGTTGCCCCCCGCTTCTTTCGAGTCCCAGGGGGCAGGACCTACGAGCAGTACTTC. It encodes CSVAPRFFRVPGGRTYEQYF.

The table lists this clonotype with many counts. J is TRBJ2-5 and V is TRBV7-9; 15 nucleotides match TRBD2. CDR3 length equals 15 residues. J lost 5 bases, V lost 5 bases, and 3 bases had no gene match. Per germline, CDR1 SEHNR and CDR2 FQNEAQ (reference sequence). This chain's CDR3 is CASSTGTSGRETQYF. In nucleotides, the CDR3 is TGTGCCAGCAGCACCGGGACTAGCGGGAGGGAGACCCAGTACTTC. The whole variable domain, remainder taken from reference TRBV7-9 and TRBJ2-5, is DTGVSQNPRHKITKRGQNVTFRCDPISEHNRLYWYRQTLGQGPEFLTYFQNEAQLEKSRLLSDRFSAERPKGSFSTLEIQRTEQGDSAMYLCASSTGTSGRETQYFGPGTRLLVL.

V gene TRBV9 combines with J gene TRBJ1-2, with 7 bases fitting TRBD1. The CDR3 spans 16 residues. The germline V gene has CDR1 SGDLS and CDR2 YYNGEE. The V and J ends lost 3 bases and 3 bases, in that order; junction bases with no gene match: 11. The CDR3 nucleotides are TGTGCCAGCAGCGGATACAGGGGTAGTATTGACTATGGCTACACCTTC. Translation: CASSGYRGSIDYGYTF.

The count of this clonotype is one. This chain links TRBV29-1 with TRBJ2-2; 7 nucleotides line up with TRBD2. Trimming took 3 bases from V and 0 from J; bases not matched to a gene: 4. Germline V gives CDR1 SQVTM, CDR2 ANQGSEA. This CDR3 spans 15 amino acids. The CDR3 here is CSVELGLTNTGELFF. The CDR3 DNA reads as TGCAGCGTTGAGTTGGGACTAACGAACACCGGGGAGCTGTTTTTT.

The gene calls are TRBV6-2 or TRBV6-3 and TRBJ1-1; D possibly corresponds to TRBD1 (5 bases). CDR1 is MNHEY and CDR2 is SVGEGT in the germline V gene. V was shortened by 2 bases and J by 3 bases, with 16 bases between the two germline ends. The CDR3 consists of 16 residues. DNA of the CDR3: TGTGCCAGCAGTTACGAAGGGAAGGGGAGTTACACTGAAGCTTTCTTT. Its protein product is CASSYEGKGSYTEAFF.

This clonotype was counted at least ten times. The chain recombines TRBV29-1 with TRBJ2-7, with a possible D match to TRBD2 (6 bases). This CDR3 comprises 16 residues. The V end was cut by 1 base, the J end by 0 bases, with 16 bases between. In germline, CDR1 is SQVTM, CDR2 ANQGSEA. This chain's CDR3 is CSVEGVRRGPSYEQYF. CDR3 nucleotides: TGCAGCGTTGAAGGGGTGCGGCGGGGTCCCTCCTACGAGCAGTACTTC.

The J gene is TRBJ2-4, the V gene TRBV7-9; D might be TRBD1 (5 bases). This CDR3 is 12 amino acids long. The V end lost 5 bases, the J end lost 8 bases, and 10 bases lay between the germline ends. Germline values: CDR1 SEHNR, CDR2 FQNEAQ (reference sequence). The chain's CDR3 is CASSQGTDIQYF. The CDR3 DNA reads TGTGCCAGCAGCCAGGGCACAGACATTCAGTACTTC.

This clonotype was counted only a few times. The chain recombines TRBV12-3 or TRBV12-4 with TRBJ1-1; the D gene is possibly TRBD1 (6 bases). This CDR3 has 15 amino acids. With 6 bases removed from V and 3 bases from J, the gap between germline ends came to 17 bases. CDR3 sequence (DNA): TGTGCCAGCAGCCCCCAACAGGGAGTTCACACTGAAGCTTTCTTT. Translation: CASSPQQGVHTEAFF.

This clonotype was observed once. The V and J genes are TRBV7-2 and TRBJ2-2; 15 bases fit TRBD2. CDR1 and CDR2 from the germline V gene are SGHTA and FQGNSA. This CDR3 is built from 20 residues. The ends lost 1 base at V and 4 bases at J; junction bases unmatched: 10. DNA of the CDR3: TGTGCCAGCAGCTTAGTTTCCGGACTAGCGGGAGGGCCGGCCACCGGGGAGCTGTTTTTT. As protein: CASSLVSGLAGGPATGELFF.

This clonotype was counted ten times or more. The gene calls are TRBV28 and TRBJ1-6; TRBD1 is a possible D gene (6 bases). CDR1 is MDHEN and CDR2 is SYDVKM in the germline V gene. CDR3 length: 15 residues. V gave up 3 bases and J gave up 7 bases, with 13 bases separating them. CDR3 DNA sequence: TGTGCCAGCAGTTTTTCGAGCAGGGGCAATTCACCCCTCCACTTT. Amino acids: CASSFSSRGNSPLHF.

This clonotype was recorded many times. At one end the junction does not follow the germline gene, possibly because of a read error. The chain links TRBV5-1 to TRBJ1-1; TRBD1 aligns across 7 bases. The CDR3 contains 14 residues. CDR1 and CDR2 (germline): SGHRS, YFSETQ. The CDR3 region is CASSWDSLNTEAFF. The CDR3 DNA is TGTGCCAGCAGTTGGGACAGTTTGAACACTGAAGCTTTCTTT.

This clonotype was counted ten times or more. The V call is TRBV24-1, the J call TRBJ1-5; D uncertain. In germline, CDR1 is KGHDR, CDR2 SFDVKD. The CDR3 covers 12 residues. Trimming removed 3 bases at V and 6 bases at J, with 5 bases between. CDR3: CATSDPGQPQHF. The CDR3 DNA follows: TGTGCCACCAGTGATCCAGGTCAGCCCCAGCATTTT.

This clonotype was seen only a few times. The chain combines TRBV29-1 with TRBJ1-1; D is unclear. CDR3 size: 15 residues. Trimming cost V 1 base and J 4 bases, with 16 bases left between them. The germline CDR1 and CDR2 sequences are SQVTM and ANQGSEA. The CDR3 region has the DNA TGCAGCGTTGAAGGAGGTGAGGGAAGTGGCACTGAAGCTTTCTTT. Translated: CSVEGGEGSGTEAFF.

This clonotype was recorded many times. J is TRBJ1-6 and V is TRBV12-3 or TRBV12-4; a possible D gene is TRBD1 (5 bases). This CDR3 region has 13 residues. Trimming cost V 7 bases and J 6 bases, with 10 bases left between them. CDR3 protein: CASIRDRNSPLHF. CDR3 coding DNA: TGTGCCAGCATCCGGGACCGTAATTCACCCCTCCACTTT.